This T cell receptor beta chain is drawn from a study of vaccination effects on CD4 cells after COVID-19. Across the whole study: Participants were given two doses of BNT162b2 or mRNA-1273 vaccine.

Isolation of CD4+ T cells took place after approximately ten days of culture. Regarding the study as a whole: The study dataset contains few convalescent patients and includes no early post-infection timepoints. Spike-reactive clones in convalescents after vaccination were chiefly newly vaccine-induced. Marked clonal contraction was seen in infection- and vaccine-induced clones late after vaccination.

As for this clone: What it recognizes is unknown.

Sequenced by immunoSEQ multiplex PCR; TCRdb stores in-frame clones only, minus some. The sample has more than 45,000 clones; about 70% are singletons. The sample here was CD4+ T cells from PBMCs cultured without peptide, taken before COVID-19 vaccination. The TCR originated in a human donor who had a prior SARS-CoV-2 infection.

CDR3 DNA: TGTGCCAGCAGCCAGTCCTATGGCTACACCTTC. Translated, it gives CASSQSYGYTF. The chain combines TRBV3-1 (or the pseudogene TRBV3-2) with TRBJ1-2; the D is unclear. This CDR3 has 11 amino acids. Germline-derived CDR1 and CDR2 are LGHDT and YNNKEL (reference sequence). Trimming removed 3 bases at V and 4 bases at J, with 3 bases between.